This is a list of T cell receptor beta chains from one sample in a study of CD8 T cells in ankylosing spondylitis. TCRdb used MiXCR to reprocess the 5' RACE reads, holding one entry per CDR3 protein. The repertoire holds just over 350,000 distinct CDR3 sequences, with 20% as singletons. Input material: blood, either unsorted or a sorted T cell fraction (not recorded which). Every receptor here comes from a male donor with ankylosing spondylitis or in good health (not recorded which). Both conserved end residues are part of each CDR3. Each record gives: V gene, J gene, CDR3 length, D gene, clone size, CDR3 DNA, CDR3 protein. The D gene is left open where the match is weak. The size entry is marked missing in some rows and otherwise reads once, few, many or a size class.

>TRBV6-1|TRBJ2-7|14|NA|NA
TGTGCCAGCAGTCAGAAGGGGGGGACCTACGAGCAGTACTTC
CASSQKGGTYEQYF
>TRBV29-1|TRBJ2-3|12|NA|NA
TGCAGCTGGAGTAGCTTCACAGATACGCAGTATTTT
CSWSSFTDTQYF
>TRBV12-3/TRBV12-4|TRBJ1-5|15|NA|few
TGTGCCAGCAGTTTCGGGCGACAGCCGAATCAGCCCCAGCATTTT
CASSFGRQPNQPQHF
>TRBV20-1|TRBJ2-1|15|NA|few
TGCAGTGCTAGAGATAACCTACGAGCTCGGAGTGAGCAGTTCTTC
CSARDNLRARSEQFF
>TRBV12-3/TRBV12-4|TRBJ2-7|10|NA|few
TGTGCCAGCAGTTTAGCCGAGCAGTACTTC
CASSLAEQYF
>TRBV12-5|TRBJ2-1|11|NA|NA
TGTGCTAGTGGTCTGGGTCTTGAGCAGTTCTTC
CASGLGLEQFF
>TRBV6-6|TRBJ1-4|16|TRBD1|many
TGTGCCAGCAGTTACCAATCCGGGACAGGGAGTGAAAAACTGTTTTTT
CASSYQSGTGSEKLFF
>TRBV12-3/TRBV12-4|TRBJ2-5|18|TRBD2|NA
TGTGCCAGCAGTTACGCCCCAATAGCGGGGGGGTTACAAGAGACCCAGTACTTC
CASSYAPIAGGLQETQYF
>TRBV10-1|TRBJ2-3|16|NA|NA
TGCGCCAGCAGGGAGGTAGGGGCGAGGCTATGGTATACGCAGTATTTT
CASREVGARLWYTQYF
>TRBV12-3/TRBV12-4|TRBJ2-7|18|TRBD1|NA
TGTACCAGCAGTTCTTCCACTCCCGACAGGGGAATCTCCTACGAGCAGTACTTC
CTSSSSTPDRGISYEQYF
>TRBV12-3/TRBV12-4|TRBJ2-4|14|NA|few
TGTGCCAGCAGTAGTGACAGGGCCAAAAACATTCAGTACTTC
CASSSDRAKNIQYF
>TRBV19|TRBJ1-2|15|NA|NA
TGTGCCAGTAGCACCTTGGGGCAGGAGGTCTATGGCTACACCTTC
CASSTLGQEVYGYTF
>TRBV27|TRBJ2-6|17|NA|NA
TGTGCCAGCAGTTTTTCACAGGCCGATTCTGGGGCCAACGTCCTGACTTTC
CASSFSQADSGANVLTF
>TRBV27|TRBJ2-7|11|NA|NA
TGTGCCAGCAGTTTATGGGACGAGCAGTACTTC
CASSLWDEQYF
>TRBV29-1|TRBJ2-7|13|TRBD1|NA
TGCAGCGTTGAGCTCAGGGGGACCTACGAGCAGTACTTC
CSVELRGTYEQYF
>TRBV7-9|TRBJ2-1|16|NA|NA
TGTGCCAGCAGCTCCTTTGCAGGGAGCTCCTACAATGAGCAGTTCTTC
CASSSFAGSSYNEQFF
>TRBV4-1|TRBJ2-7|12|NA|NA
TGCGCCAGCAGCCAAGATGGCTGGGAGCAGTACTTC
CASSQDGWEQYF
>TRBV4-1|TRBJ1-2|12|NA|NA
TGCGCCAGTGAGGGGGGAGGTTATGGCTACACCTTC
CASEGGGYGYTF